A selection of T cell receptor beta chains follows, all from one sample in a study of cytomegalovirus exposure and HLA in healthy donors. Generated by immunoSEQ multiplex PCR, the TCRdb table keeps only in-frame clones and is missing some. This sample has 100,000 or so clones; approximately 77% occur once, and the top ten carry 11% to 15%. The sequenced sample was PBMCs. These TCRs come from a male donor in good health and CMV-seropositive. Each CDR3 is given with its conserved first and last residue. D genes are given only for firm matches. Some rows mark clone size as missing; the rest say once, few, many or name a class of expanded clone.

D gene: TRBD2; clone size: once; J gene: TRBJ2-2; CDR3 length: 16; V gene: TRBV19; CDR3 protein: CASTPGGGRDTGELFF; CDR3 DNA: TGTGCCAGTACCCCGGGGGGGGGCAGGGACACCGGGGAGCTGTTTTTT
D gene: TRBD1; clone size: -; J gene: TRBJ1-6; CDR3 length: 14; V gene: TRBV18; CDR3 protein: CASSSGQGNSPLHF; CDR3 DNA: TGTGCCAGCTCATCGGGACAGGGAAATTCACCCCTCCACTTT
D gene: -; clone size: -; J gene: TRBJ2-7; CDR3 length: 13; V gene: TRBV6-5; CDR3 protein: CASSSGQNYEQYF; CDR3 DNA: TGTGCCAGCAGTTCTGGACAAAACTACGAGCAGTACTTC
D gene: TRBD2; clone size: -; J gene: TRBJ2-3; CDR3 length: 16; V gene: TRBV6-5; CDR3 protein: CASSSLAGGQSDTQYF; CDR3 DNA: TGTGCCAGCAGTTCGTTAGCGGGGGGGCAATCAGATACGCAGTATTTT
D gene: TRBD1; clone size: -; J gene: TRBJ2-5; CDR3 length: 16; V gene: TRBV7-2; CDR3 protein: CASSQNLGTAQETQYF; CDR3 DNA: TGTGCCAGCAGCCAAAACCTGGGGACAGCCCAAGAGACCCAGTACTTC
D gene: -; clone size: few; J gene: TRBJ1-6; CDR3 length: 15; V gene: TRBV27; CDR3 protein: CASSLSGSYNSPLHF; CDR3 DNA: TGTGCCAGCAGTTTATCCGGCTCCTATAATTCACCCCTCCACTTT
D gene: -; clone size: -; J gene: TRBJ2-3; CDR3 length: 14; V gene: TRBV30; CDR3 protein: CAWSVPRLEDTQYF; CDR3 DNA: TGTGCCTGGAGTGTACCTCGACTGGAAGATACGCAGTATTTT
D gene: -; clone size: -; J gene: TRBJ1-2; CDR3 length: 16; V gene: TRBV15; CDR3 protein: CATSRDRYGANYGYTF; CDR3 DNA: TGTGCCACCAGCAGAGATCGATACGGAGCTAACTATGGCTACACCTTC
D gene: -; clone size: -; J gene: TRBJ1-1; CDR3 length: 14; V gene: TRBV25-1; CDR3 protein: CASSEWGTSTKAFF; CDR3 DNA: TGTGCCAGCAGTGAATGGGGGACAAGTACTAAAGCTTTCTTT
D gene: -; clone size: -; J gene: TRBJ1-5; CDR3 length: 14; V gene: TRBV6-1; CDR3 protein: CASSEIPGNQPQHF; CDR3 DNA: TGTGCCAGCAGTGAAATCCCAGGGAATCAGCCCCAGCATTTT
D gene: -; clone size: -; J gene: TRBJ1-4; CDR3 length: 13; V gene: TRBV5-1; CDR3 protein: CASEQGEGGKLFF; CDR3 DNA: TGCGCCAGTGAACAGGGTGAGGGTGGAAAACTGTTTTTT
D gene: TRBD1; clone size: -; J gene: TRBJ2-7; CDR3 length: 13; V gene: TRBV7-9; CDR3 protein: CASSRDRGYEQYF; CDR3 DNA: TGTGCCAGCAGCAGGGACAGGGGCTACGAGCAGTACTTC
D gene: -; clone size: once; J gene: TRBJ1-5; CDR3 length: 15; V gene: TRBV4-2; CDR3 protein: CASSQDMGRDQPQHF; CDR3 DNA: TGTGCCAGCAGCCAAGATATGGGGAGAGATCAGCCCCAGCATTTT
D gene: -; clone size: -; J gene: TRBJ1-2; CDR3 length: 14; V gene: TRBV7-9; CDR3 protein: CASSSSRDNYGYTF; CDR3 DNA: TGTGCCAGCAGCTCATCCCGGGATAACTATGGCTACACCTTC
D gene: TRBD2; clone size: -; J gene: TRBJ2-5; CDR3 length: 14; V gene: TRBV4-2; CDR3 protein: CASSQGAGAETQYF; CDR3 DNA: TGTGCCAGCAGCCAAGGAGCGGGGGCAGAGACCCAGTACTTC
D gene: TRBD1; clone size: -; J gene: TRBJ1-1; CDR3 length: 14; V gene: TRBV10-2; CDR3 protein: CASSRQGWDTEAFF; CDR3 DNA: TGCGCCAGCAGTCGACAGGGCTGGGACACTGAAGCTTTCTTT
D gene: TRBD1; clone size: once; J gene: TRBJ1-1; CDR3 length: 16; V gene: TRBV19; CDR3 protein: CASGRLRDRGIAEAFF; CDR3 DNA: TGTGCCAGTGGCAGATTACGGGACAGGGGGATCGCTGAAGCTTTCTTT
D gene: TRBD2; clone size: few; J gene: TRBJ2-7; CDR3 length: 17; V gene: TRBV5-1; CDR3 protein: CASSLAASGGTGYEQYF; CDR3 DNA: TGCGCCAGCAGCTTGGCGGCTAGCGGGGGGACTGGTTACGAGCAGTACTTC
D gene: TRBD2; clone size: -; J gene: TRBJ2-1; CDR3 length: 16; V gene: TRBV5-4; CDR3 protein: CASSTGTSGGTNEQFF; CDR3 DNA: TGTGCCAGCAGCACCGGGACTAGCGGGGGGACCAATGAGCAGTTCTTC
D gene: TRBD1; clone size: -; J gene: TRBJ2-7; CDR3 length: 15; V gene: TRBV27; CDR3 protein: CASSPRDRSSYEQYF; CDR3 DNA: TGTGCCAGCAGTCCCCGGGACAGGAGCTCCTACGAGCAGTACTTC
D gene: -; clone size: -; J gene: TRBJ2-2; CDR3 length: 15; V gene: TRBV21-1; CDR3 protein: CASSQPRTAAGELFF; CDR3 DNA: TGTGCCAGCAGCCAACCGAGGACAGCGGCCGGGGAGCTGTTTTTT
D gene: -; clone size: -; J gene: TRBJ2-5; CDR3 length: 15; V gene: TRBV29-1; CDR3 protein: CSVLGGRGDPETQYF; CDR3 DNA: TGCAGCGTACTAGGGGGTAGGGGAGATCCGGAGACCCAGTACTTC
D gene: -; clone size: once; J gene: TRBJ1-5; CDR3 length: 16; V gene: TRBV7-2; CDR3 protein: CASSLGGANTNQPQHF; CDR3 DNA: TGTGCCAGCAGCTTAGGAGGAGCCAACACCAATCAGCCCCAGCATTTT
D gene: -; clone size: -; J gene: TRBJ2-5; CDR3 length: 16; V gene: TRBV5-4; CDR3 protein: CASSQGRGRSWETQYF; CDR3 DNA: TGTGCCAGCAGCCAGGGGCGGGGGCGCTCCTGGGAGACCCAGTACTTC
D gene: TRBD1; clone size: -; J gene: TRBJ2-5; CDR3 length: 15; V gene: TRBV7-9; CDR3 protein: CASSRGGDRGETQYF; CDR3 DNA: TGTGCCAGCAGCCGGGGAGGGGACAGGGGTGAGACCCAGTACTTC
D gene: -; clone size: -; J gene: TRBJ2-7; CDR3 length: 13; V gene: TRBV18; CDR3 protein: CASSPQGPYEQYF; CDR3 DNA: TGTGCCAGCTCACCCCAGGGTCCGTACGAGCAGTACTTC
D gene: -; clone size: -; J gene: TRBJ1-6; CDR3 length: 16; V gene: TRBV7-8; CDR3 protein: CASSLERGLWNSPLHF; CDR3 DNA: TGTGCCAGCAGCTTAGAGCGGGGTTTATGGAATTCACCCCTCCACTTT
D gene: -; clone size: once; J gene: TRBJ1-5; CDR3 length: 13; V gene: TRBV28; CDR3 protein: CAWAGGPNQPQHF; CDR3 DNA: TGTGCCTGGGCCGGGGGACCCAATCAGCCCCAGCATTTT
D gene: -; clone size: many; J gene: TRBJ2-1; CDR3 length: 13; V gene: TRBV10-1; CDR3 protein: CASSESSISEQFF; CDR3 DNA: TGCGCCAGCAGTGAGTCGAGTATTAGTGAGCAGTTCTTC
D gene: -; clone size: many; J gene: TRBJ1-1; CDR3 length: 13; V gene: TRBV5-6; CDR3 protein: CASSVQINTEAFF; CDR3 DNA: TGTGCCAGCAGCGTACAGATAAACACTGAAGCTTTCTTT
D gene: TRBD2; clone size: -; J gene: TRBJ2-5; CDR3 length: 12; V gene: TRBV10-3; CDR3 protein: CAISTSGETQYF; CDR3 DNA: TGTGCCATCAGTACTAGCGGAGAGACCCAGTACTTC
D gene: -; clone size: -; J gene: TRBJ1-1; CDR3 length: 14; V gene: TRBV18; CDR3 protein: CASSPPSVNTEAFF; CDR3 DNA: TGTGCCAGCTCACCACCATCAGTGAACACTGAAGCTTTCTTT
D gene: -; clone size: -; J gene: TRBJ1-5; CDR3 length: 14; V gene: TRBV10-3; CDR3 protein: CAISGDWGNQPQHF; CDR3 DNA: TGTGCCATCAGTGGGGACTGGGGCAATCAGCCCCAGCATTTT
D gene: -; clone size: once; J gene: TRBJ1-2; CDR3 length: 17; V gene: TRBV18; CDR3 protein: CASSPSGRPPSPLGYTF; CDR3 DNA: TGTGCCAGCTCACCATCGGGAAGGCCCCCGTCCCCTCTTGGCTACACCTTC
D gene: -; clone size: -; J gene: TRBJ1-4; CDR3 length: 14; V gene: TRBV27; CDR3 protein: CASSWNSNAEKLFF; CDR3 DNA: TGTGCCAGCAGCTGGAACAGCAATGCGGAAAAACTGTTTTTT
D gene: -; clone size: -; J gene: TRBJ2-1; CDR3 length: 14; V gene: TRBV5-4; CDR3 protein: CAQEEPGLGNEQFF; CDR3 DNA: TGTGCCCAAGAAGAACCGGGTTTAGGCAATGAGCAGTTCTTC
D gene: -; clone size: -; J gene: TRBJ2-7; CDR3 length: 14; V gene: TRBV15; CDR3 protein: CATSRSGTTREQYF; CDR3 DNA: TGTGCCACCAGCAGATCCGGGACAACGCGGGAGCAGTACTTC
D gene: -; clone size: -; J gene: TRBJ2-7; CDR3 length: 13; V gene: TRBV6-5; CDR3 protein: CASGRDTPGEQYF; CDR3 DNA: TGTGCCAGCGGTAGGGACACCCCGGGCGAGCAGTACTTC
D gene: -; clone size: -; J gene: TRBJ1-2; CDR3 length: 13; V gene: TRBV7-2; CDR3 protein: CASSPMEGYGYTF; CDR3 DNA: TGTGCCAGCAGCCCTATGGAGGGCTATGGCTACACCTTC
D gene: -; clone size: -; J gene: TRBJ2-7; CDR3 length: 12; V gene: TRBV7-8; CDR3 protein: CASSSSPYEQYF; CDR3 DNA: TGTGCCAGCAGCTCCTCCCCTTACGAGCAGTACTTC
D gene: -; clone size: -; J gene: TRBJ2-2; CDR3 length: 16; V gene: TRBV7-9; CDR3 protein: CASSYPQGSNTGELFF; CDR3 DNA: TGTGCCAGCAGCTATCCACAGGGATCGAACACCGGGGAGCTGTTTTTT
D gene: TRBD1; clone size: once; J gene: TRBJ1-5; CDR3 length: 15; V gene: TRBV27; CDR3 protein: CASIPPQGRNQPQHF; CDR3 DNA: TGTGCCAGCATCCCTCCACAGGGGCGGAATCAGCCCCAGCATTTT
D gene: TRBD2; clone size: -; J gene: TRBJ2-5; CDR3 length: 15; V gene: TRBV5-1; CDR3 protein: CASSPGLAFQETQYF; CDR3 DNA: TGCGCCAGCAGCCCGGGACTAGCGTTCCAAGAGACCCAGTACTTC
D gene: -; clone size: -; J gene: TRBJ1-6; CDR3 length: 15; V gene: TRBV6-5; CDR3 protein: CASSLGGPALRPLHF; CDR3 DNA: TGTGCCAGCAGTTTGGGCGGGCCGGCTCTGAGACCCCTCCACTTT
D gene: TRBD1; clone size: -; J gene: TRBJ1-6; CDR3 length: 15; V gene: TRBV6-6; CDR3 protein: CASSYGQGADSPLHF; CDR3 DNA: TGTGCCAGCAGTTACGGGCAGGGGGCTGATTCACCCCTCCACTTT
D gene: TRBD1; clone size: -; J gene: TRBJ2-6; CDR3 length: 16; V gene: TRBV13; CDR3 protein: CASDRGSTSGANVLTF; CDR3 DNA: TGTGCCAGCGACAGGGGGTCCACCTCTGGGGCCAACGTCCTGACTTTC
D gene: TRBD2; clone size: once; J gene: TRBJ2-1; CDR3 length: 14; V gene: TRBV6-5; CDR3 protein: CASSSPGGGNEQFF; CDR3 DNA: TGTGCCAGCAGTTCACCTGGGGGGGGAAATGAGCAGTTCTTC
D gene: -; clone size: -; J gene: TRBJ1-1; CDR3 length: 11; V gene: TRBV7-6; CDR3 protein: CASSTDSEAFF; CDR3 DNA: TGTGCCAGCAGCACGGACAGCGAAGCTTTCTTT
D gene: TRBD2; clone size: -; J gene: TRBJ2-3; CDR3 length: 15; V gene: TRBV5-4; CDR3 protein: CASSWGRGVRGTQYF; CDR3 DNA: TGTGCCAGCAGCTGGGGGCGGGGGGTTAGGGGTACGCAGTATTTT
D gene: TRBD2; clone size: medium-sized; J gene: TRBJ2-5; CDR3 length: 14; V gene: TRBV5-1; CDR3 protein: CASGSGWNQETQYF; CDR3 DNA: TGCGCCAGTGGTAGCGGGTGGAACCAAGAGACCCAGTACTTC
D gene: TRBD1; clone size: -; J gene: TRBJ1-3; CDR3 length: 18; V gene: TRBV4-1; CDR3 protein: CASSQVQGPKDSGNTIYF; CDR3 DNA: TGCGCCAGCAGCCAAGTACAGGGGCCTAAGGATTCTGGAAACACCATATATTTT